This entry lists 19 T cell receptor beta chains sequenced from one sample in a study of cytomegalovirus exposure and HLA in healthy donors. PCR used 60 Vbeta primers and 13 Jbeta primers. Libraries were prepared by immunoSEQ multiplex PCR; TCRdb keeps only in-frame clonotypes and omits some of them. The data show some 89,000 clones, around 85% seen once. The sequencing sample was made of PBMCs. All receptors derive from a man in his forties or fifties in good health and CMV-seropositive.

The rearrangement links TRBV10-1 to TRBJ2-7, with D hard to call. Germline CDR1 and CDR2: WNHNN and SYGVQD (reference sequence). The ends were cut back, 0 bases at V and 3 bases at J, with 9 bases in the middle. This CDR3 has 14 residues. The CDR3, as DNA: TGCGCCAGCAGTGAGTCGGGTAGCAGCTACGAGCAGTACTTC. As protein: CASSESGSSYEQYF.

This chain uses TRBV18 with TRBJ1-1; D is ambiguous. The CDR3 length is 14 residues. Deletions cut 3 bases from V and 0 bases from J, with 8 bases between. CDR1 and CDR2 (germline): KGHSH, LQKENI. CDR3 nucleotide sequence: TGTGCCAGCTCACCCTCTGGCATGAACACTGAAGCTTTCTTT. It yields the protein CASSPSGMNTEAFF.

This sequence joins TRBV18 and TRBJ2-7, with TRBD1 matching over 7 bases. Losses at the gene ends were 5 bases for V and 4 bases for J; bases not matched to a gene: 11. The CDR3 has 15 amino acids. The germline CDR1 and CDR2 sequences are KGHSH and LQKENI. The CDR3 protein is CASSTSQGPFYEQYF. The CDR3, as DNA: TGTGCCAGCTCAACATCACAGGGGCCATTTTACGAGCAGTACTTC.

The CDR3 reads CASSLGGVGNTEAFF. DNA for the CDR3: TGCGCCAGCAGCTTGGGCGGGGTTGGGAACACTGAAGCTTTCTTT. V usage is TRBV5-1 and J usage is TRBJ1-1; D remains ambiguous. Trimming pared 0 bases from V and 1 base from J, leaving 10 bases between. This CDR3 comprises 15 residues. In germline, CDR1 is SGHRS, CDR2 YFSETQ.

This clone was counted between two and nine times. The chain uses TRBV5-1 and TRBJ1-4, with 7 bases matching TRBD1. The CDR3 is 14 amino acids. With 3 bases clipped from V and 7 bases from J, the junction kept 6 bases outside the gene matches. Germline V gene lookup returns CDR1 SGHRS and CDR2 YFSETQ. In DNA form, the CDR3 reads TGCGCCAGCAGCTCCGACAGGGCGAGTGAAAAACTGTTTTTT. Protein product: CASSSDRASEKLFF.

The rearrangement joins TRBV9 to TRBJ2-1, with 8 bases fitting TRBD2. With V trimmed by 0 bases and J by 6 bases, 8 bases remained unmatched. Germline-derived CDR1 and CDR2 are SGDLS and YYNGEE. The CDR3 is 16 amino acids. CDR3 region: CASSVEIAGHTNEQFF. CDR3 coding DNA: TGTGCCAGCAGCGTAGAAATAGCGGGACACACCAATGAGCAGTTCTTC.

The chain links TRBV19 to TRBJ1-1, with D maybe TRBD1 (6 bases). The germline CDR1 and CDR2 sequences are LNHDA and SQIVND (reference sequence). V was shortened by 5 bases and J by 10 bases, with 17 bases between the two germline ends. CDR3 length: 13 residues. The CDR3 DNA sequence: TGTGCCAGTAGTGGCTACAGGGCCGAGGGAGCTTTCTTT. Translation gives CASSGYRAEGAFF.

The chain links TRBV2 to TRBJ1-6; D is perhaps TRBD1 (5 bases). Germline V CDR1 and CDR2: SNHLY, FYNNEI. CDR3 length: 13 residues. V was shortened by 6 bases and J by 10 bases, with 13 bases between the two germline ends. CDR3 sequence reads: CASRAGRSSPLHF. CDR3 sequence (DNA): TGTGCCAGCAGGGCAGGGCGGTCCTCACCCCTCCACTTT.

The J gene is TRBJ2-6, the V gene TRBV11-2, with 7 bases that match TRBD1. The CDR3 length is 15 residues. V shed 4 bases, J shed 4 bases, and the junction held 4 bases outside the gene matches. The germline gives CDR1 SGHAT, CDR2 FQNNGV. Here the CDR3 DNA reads TGTGCCAGCAGCTCGACAGGGTTCGGGGCCAACGTCCTGACTTTC. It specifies CASSSTGFGANVLTF.

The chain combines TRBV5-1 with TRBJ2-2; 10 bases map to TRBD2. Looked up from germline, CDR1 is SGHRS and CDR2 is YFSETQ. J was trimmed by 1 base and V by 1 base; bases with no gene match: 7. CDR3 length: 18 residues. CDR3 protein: CASSLIPASGGNTGELFF. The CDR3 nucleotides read TGCGCCAGCAGCTTGATACCTGCTAGCGGGGGGAACACCGGGGAGCTGTTTTTT.

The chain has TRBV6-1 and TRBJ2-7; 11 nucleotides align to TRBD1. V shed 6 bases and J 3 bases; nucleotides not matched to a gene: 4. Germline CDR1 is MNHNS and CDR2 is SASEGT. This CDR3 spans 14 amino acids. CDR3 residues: CASRTGTGGYEQYF. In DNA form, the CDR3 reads TGTGCCAGCAGGACCGGGACAGGGGGCTACGAGCAGTACTTC.

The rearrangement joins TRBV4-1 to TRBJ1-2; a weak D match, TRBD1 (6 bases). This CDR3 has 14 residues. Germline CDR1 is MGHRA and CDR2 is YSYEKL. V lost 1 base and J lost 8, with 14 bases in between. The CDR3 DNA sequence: TGCGCCAGCAGCCAAGCGGGGGGCGGCGGGGGCTACACCTTC. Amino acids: CASSQAGGGGGYTF.

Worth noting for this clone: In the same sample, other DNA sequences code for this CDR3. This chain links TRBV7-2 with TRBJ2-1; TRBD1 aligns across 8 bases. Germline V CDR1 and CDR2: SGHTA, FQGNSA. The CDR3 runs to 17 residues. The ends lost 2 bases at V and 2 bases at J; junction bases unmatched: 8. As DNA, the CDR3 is TGTGCCAGCAGCTTACGAACCGGGACAGGACCCTACAATGAGCAGTTCTTC. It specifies CASSLRTGTGPYNEQFF.

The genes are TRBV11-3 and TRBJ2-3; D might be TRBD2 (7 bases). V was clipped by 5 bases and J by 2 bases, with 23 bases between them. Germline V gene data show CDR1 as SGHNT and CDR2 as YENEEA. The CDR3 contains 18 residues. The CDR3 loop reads CASSPGKGGGMITDTQYF. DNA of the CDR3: TGTGCCAGCAGCCCGGGGAAGGGGGGGGGTATGATCACAGATACGCAGTATTTT.

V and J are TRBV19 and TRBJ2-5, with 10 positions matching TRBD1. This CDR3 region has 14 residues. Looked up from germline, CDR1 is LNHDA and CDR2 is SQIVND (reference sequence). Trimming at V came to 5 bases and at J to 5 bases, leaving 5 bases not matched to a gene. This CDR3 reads CASSQPGQGETQYF. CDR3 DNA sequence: TGTGCCAGTAGTCAACCGGGACAGGGGGAGACCCAGTACTTC.

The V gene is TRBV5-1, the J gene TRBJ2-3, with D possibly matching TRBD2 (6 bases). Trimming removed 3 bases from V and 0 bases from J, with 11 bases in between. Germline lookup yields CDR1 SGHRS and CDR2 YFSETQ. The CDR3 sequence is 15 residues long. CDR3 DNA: TGCGCCAGCAGCTCAACTAGCTCAAGCACAGATACGCAGTATTTT. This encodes CASSSTSSSTDTQYF.

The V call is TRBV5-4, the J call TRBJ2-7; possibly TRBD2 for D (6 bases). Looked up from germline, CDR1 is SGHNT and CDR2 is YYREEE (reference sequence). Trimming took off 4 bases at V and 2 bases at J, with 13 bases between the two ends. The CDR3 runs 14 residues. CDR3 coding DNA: TGTGCCAGCAGCGCGGTGCCGGGGGCCTACGAGCAGTACTTC. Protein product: CASSAVPGAYEQYF. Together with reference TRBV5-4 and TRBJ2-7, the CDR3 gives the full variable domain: ETGVTQSPTHLIKTRGQQVTLRCSSQSGHNTVSWYQQALGQGPQFIFQYYREEENGRGNFPPRFSGLQFPNYSSELNVNALELDDSALYLCASSAVPGAYEQYFGPGTRLTVT.

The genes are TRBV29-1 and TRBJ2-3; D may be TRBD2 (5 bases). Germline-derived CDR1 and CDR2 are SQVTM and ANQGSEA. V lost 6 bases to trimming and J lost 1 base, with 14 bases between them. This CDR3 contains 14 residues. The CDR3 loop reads CSVGKAGGTDTQYF. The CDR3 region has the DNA TGCAGCGTCGGGAAGGCAGGAGGCACAGATACGCAGTATTTT.

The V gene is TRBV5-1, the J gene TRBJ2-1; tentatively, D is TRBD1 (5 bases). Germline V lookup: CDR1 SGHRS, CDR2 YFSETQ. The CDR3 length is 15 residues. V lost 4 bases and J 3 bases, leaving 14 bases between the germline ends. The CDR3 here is CASSPIGRGYNEQFF. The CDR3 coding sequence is TGCGCCAGCAGCCCGATTGGAAGGGGCTACAATGAGCAGTTCTTC.